This T cell receptor (beta chain) was recovered during a study of blood T cell repertoires in COVID-19. Across the study: PBMCs, B-cell-depleted T cells, or T cells were the source of the cDNA or gDNA that made up the material.

V was pared by 5 bases and J by 4 bases, with 7 bases of the junction left unmatched. The CDR3 length is 14 residues. Germline lookup yields CDR1 SGHAT and CDR2 FQNNGV. Original handling: Scientists estimated how many nucleated cells there were by amplifying reference gene primers. The data were produced by immunoSEQ multiplex PCR, yet TCRdb's version contains in-frame clones alone and is incomplete. For V, J and clone size, that table is used; D and trimming come from the DNA. The sample carries 250,000 to 300,000 clones, about nine tenths recorded once. The clonotype comes from a woman aged 25 to 39 with COVID-19, enrolled during active disease. This chain joins TRBV11-2 and TRBJ1-2; TRBD1 agrees at 7 bases. The sequenced material came from peripheral blood. The CDR3 DNA is TGTGCCAGCAGCCCCGTACAGGGGAGCTATGGCTACACCTTC. This translates into CASSPVQGSYGYTF.